This TCR beta chain was sequenced for a study of T cell responses to AZD1222 COVID-19 vaccine. Overall study findings and caveats: Samples come after the peak T cell response, not at day 14. Elevations in Spike-specific TCR breadth and depth followed administration of two AZD1222 doses.

With regard to this clone: What it recognizes is unknown.

Some clones are missing from TCRdb's copy, which holds only in-frame ones; the method was immunoSEQ multiplex PCR. The sample consists of 160,000 or so clones, about 90% of them appearing once. The study pooled second doses at about 4 or about 12 weeks. V dropped 6 bases and J dropped 8 bases, with 13 bases sitting between them. Germline CDR1 and CDR2: KGHSH and LQKENI. This CDR3 contains 12 residues. This sequence originates from an adult who received the AZD1222 COVID-19 vaccine. The chain links TRBV18 to TRBJ1-1, with D possibly matching TRBD1 (5 bases). The sample was peripheral blood, taken 28 days after the second AZD1222 dose. The CDR3 nucleotides read TGTGCCAGCTCCTCCATCCAGGGAGAAGCTTTCTTT. Protein sequence: CASSSIQGEAFF.